These 14 T cell receptor beta chains originate from one sample sequenced in a study of cytomegalovirus exposure and HLA in healthy donors. The primer mix had 60 Vbeta and 13 Jbeta primers. Sequenced by immunoSEQ multiplex PCR; TCRdb stores in-frame clones only, minus some. The repertoire holds 100,000 to 150,000 clones, with about 8.5% as singletons. The sample comprised PBMCs. The source is a man in his forties or fifties in good health and CMV-seronegative.

The CDR3 coding sequence is TGTGCCAGCAGCCAAGGGTGGACAGGGGACTTCACAGATACGCAGTATTTT. Translated, it gives CASSQGWTGDFTDTQYF. This chain uses TRBV14 with TRBJ2-3; TRBD1 aligns across 9 bases. The trim removed 1 base at V and 2 bases at J, leaving 7 bases unmatched. Germline V gives CDR1 SGHDN, CDR2 FVKESK. The CDR3 contains 17 residues.

In its sample, this clone was seen a few times. This chain links TRBV7-8 with TRBJ1-1, with D possibly TRBD1 on 5 matching bases. The CDR3 has 12 amino acids. From germline, CDR1 is SGHVS and CDR2 FQNEAQ. V was cut by 9 bases and J by 1 base, with 9 bases left in between. The CDR3 DNA follows: TGTGCCAGTAGGGGAGGGAACACTGAAGCTTTCTTT. Translating gives CASRGGNTEAFF.

The gene calls are TRBV5-4 and TRBJ2-7; perhaps TRBD2 as D (6 bases). Trimming removed 0 bases from V and 1 base from J, with 11 bases in between. The CDR3 is 15 residues long. CDR1 is SGHNT and CDR2 is YYREEE in the germline V gene (reference sequence). CDR3 DNA: TGTGCCAGCAGCTTGGGCGGGACGAAATCCTACGAGCAGTACTTC. Translation gives CASSLGGTKSYEQYF.

There are a few counts of this clone. The chain uses TRBV19 and TRBJ2-7, with TRBD2 as a possible D gene (6 bases). The CDR3 is made up of 10 amino acids. The V gene's germline CDR1 is LNHDA and CDR2 SQIVND (reference sequence). CDR3: CGGGMYEQYF. The CDR3 DNA reads TGTGGGGGCGGGATGTACGAGCAGTACTTC.

This clone was seen more than once but under ten times. This chain links TRBV7-6 with TRBJ1-5; 12 bases match TRBD1. This CDR3 is built from 14 residues. V dropped 4 bases and J dropped 7; count of bases not matched to a gene: 2. Germline V gene data show CDR1 as SGHVS and CDR2 as FNYEAQ. Here the CDR3 DNA reads TGTGCCAGCAGCTCCGGGACAGGGGGCCAGCCCCAGCATTTT. Translating it yields CASSSGTGGQPQHF. Full variable domain (outside the CDR3, taken from reference TRBV7-6 and TRBJ1-5): GAGVSQSPRYKVTKRGQDVALRCDPISGHVSLYWYRQALGQGPEFLTYFNYEAQQDKSGLPNDRFSAERPEGSISTLTIQRTEQRDSAMYRCASSSGTGGQPQHFGDGTRLSIL.

This CDR3 reads CASSPATGPNTGELFF. The CDR3 DNA sequence: TGTGCCAGCAGCCCCGCAACAGGACCGAACACCGGGGAGCTGTTTTTT. The rearrangement links TRBV5-5 to TRBJ2-2; D is possibly TRBD1 (5 bases). The CDR3 consists of 16 residues. In germline, CDR1 is SGHKS, CDR2 YYEKEE (reference sequence). V was clipped by 4 bases and J by 0 bases, with 13 bases between them.

V usage is TRBV27 and J usage is TRBJ2-7; 10 positions match TRBD1. The germline CDR1 and CDR2 sequences are MNHEY and SMNVEV (reference sequence). V lost 2 bases and J lost 3; bases outside the gene matches: 4. This CDR3 spans 15 amino acids. In DNA, the CDR3 is TGTGCCAGCAGTTTAGGGGGACAGGGGCACTACGAGCAGTACTTC. It yields the protein CASSLGGQGHYEQYF.

This clone was recorded a few times. V gene TRBV19 combines with J gene TRBJ1-1; 11 nucleotides align to TRBD1. Per germline, CDR1 LNHDA and CDR2 SQIVND (reference sequence). After removal of 3 bases from V and 7 bases from J, the junction contained 1 base not matched to a gene. This CDR3 comprises 13 residues. CDR3 in DNA: TGTGCCAGTAGTATGGGACAGGGGGTTGAAGCTTTCTTT. It is translated as CASSMGQGVEAFF.

This clone came up a few times. This chain connects TRBV7-2 to TRBJ1-3; D possibly corresponds to TRBD1 (6 bases). Trimming cost V 5 bases and J 0 bases, with 14 bases left between them. CDR1 and CDR2 from the germline V gene are SGHTA and FQGNSA. The CDR3 loop spans 16 amino acids. The CDR3 is CASSTRTVLSGNTIYF. In nucleotides, the CDR3 is TGTGCCAGCAGCACACGGACAGTTCTCTCTGGAAACACCATATATTTT.

There are a few counts of this clone. The CDR3 here is CASSIDGGGGANEQFF. The CDR3 DNA follows: TGTGCCAGTAGTATTGATGGTGGCGGGGGGGCGAATGAGCAGTTCTTC. The rearrangement links TRBV19 to TRBJ2-1; 9 bases are a match to TRBD2. Germline lookup yields CDR1 LNHDA and CDR2 SQIVND (reference sequence). This CDR3 is 16 amino acids long. The junction had 10 bases not matched to a gene; V was cut back by 3 bases and J by 7 bases.

The table lists this clone with many counts. This chain joins TRBV4-3 and TRBJ1-4, with TRBD1 as a possible D gene (6 bases). The CDR3 covers 14 residues. Germline V CDR1 and CDR2: LGHNA, YSLEER. The ends were cut back, 4 bases at V and 7 bases at J, with 13 bases in the middle. CDR3 DNA: TGCGCCAGCAGCCCAGGACAGTGGGTTGAAAAACTGTTTTTT. Protein product: CASSPGQWVEKLFF.

V usage is TRBV11-2 and J usage is TRBJ2-2, with D possibly matching TRBD1 (5 bases). Trimming cost V 2 bases and J 4 bases, with 8 bases left between them. The length of the CDR3 is 14 residues. Per the germline V gene, CDR1 is SGHAT and CDR2 is FQNNGV. CDR3 sequence (DNA): TGTGCCAGCAGCTTAAAGGGGCCCACCGGGGAGCTGTTTTTT. It translates to CASSLKGPTGELFF. The whole variable domain, filled in from reference TRBV11-2 and TRBJ2-2, reads EAGVAQSPRYKIIEKRQSVAFWCNPISGHATLYWYQQILGQGPKLLIQFQNNGVVDDSQLPKDRFSAERLKGVDSTLKIQPAKLEDSAVYLCASSLKGPTGELFFGEGSRLTVL.

V usage is TRBV4-2 and J usage is TRBJ2-7, with TRBD2 identical over 8 bases. Germline V gene data show CDR1 as LGHNA and CDR2 as YNFKEQ. V shed 1 base and J 2 bases; nucleotides not matched to a gene: 13. The CDR3 length is 18 residues. CDR3 amino acids: CASSQVVQTSGDPYEQYF. CDR3 in DNA: TGTGCCAGCAGCCAAGTGGTACAAACTAGCGGCGACCCCTACGAGCAGTACTTC.

The chain combines TRBV6-1 with TRBJ1-2; 7 nucleotides align to TRBD1. From germline, CDR1 is MNHNS and CDR2 SASEGT. The CDR3 length is 13 residues. The V gene end was trimmed by 6 bases and the J gene end by 7 bases; junction bases not matched to a gene: 8. DNA of the CDR3: TGTGCCAGCAGAACCGGGACAGTGGGTGGCTACACCTTC. Translating it yields CASRTGTVGGYTF.